What follows describes a single T cell receptor beta chain. The sample is drawn from a study of blood T cells in healthy people across ages. For the second PCR, which ran for about 7 to 12 cycles, a sample-barcoded 5' primer and a J-beta primer mix were used. TCRdb used MiXCR to reprocess the 5' RACE reads, holding one entry per CDR3 protein. Found here are approximately 680,000 distinct CDR3 sequences, 32% of them singletons; the top ten hold 15%. Material: blood. The clonotype was recovered from a woman over 75 in good health.

CDR3 nucleotide sequence: TGCAGTGCTAGACCTCTTACAGGGGGCCGCCGTCTTCGAGGCTACACCTTC. Encoded protein: CSARPLTGGRRLRGYTF. The genes are TRBV20-1 and TRBJ1-2; 9 bases are shared with TRBD1. Germline CDR1 DFQATT, CDR2 SNEGSKA (reference sequence). The V and J ends lost 2 bases and 8 bases, in that order; junction bases with no gene match: 18. The CDR3 is 17 amino acids.